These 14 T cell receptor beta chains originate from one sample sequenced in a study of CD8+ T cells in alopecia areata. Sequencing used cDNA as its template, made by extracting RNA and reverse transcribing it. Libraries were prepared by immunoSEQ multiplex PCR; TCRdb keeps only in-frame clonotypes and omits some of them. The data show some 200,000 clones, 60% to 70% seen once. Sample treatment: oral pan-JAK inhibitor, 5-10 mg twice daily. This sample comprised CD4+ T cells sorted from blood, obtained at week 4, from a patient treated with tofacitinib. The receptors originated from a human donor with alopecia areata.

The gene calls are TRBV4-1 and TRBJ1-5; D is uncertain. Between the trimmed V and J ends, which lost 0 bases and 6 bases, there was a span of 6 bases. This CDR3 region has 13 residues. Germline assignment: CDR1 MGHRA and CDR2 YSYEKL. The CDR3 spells CASSQDPFQPQHF. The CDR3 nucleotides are TGCGCCAGCAGCCAAGACCCTTTTCAGCCCCAGCATTTT.

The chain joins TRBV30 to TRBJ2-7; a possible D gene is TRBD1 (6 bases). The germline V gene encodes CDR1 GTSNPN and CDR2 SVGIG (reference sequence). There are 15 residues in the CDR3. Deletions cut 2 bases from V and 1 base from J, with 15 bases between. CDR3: CAWSPYPTGSYEQYF. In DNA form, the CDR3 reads TGTGCCTGGAGTCCATACCCGACAGGTTCCTACGAGCAGTACTTC. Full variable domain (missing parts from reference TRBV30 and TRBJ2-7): SQTIHQWPATLVQPVGSPLSLECTVEGTSNPNLYWYRQAAGRGLQLLFYSVGIGQISSEVPQNLSASRPQDRQFILSSKKLLLSDSGFYLCAWSPYPTGSYEQYFGPGTRLTVT.

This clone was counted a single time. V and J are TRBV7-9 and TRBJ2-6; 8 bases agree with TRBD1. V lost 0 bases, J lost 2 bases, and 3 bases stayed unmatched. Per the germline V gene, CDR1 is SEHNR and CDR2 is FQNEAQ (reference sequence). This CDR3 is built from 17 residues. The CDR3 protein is CASSLALTGAGANVLTF. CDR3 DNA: TGTGCCAGCAGCTTAGCCTTGACAGGGGCTGGGGCCAACGTCCTGACTTTC.

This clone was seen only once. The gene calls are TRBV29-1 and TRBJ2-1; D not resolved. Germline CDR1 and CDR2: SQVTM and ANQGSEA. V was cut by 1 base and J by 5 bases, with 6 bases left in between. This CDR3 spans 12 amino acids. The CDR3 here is CSVEVLHNEQFF. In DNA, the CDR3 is TGCAGCGTTGAAGTGCTTCACAATGAGCAGTTCTTC.

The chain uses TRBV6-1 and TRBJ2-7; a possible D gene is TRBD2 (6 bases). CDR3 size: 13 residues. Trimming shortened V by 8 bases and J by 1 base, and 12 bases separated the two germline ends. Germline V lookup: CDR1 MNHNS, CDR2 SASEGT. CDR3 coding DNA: TGTGCCAGCGGAGGGACGGCTTCCTACGAGCAGTACTTC. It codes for CASGGTASYEQYF.

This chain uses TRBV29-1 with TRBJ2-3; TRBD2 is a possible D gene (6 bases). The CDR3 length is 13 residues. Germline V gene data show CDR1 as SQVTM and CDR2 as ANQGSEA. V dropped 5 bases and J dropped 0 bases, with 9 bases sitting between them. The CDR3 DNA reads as TGCAGCGTTAGGGACTTTAGCACAGATACGCAGTATTTT. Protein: CSVRDFSTDTQYF.

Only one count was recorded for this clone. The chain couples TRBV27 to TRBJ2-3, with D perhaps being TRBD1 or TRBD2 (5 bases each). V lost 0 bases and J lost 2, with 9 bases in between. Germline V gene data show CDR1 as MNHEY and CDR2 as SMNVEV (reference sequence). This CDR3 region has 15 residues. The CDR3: CASSLSFGTTDTQYF. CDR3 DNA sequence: TGTGCCAGCAGTTTATCCTTCGGGACCACAGATACGCAGTATTTT.

The CDR3 protein is CASSLNRPNQPQHF. The CDR3 bases are TGTGCCAGCAGCTTGAACAGGCCGAATCAGCCCCAGCATTTT. The chain uses TRBV7-6 and TRBJ1-5; weak D call: TRBD1 (5 bases). This CDR3 is 14 amino acids long. The V end was cut by 3 bases, the J end by 4 bases, with 10 bases between. Germline-derived CDR1 and CDR2 are SGHVS and FNYEAQ.

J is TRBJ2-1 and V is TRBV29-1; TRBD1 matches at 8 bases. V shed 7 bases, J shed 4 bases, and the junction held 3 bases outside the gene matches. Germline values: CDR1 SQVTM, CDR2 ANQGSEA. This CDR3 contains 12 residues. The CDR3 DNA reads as TGCAGCGCTGGACAGGGTTACAATGAGCAGTTCTTC. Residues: CSAGQGYNEQFF.

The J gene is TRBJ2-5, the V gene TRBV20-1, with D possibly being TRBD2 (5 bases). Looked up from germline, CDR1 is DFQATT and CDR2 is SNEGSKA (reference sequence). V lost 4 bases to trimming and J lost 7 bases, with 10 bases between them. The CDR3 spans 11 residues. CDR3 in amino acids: CSAIFGGTQYF. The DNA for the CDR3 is TGCAGTGCTATTTTTGGAGGGACCCAGTACTTC.

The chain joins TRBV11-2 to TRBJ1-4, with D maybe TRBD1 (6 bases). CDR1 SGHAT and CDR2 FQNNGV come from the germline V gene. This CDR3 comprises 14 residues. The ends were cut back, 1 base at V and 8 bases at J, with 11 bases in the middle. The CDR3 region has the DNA TGTGCCAGCAGCTTAGTCCGGGGGCGGGAAAAACTGTTTTTT. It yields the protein CASSLVRGREKLFF.

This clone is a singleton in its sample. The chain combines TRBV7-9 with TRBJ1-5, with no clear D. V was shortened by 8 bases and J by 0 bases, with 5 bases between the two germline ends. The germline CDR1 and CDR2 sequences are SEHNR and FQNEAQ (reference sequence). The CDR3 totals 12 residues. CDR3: CASVYSNQPQHF. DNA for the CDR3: TGTGCCAGCGTTTATAGCAATCAGCCCCAGCATTTT.

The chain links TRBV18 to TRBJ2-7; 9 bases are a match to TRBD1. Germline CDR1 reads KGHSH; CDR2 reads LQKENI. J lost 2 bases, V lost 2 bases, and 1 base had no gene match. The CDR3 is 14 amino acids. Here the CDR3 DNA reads TGTGCCAGCTCACCAGGGACAGGGCCCTACGAGCAGTACTTC. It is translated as CASSPGTGPYEQYF.

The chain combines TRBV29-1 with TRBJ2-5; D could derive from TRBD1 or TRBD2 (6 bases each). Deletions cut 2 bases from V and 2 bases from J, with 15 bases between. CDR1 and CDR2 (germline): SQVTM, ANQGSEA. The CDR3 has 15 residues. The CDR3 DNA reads TGCAGCGTTGAACTCATGGGGGCGGGACAAGAGACCCAGTACTTC. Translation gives CSVELMGAGQETQYF.